The present entry profiles one T cell receptor (beta chain) with its context. The CDR3 loop spans 16 amino acids. V gave up 0 bases and J gave up 3 bases; unmatched junction bases: 7. Germline V CDR1 and CDR2: MNHEY, SMNVEV (reference sequence). The data belong to a study of T cell changes during pregnancy in multiple sclerosis. The repertoire was sequenced with immunoSEQ multiplex PCR; TCRdb's copy has only in-frame clones and lacks some. Of approximately 20,000 clones in the sample, 85% to 90% were seen once. The TCR comes from a female donor with multiple sclerosis, enrolled in a pregnancy study. The input for sequencing was CD8+ T cells from peripheral blood mononuclear cells, taken before pregnancy. The genes are TRBV27 and TRBJ2-7, with 8 bases that match TRBD2. The CDR3 DNA sequence: TGTGCCAGCAGTTTATCGTTGGTAGCGGGATACTACGAGCAGTACTTC. Encoded protein: CASSLSLVAGYYEQYF.